This TCR beta chain was sequenced in a study of CD8+ T cells in alopecia areata. As to treatment: oral pan-JAK inhibitor, 5-10 mg twice daily. Lesional scalp punch biopsies and peripheral blood came from alopecia areata patients. PBMCs, the starting material, were the source of sorted CD4+ and CD8+ T cells. Of note for this clone: What it recognizes is unknown.

As the sequencing template, cDNA was produced by extracting RNA and reverse transcribing it. Libraries were prepared by immunoSEQ multiplex PCR; TCRdb keeps only in-frame clonotypes and omits some of them. The sample yields some 190,000 clones, 45% to 65% seen once. General study points: Because one nonresponder was included, the link of baseline CD8+ expansion to response is considered uncertain. With tofacitinib ongoing, many expanded lesional clones persisted in both scalp and blood.

Trimming stripped 6 bases from V and 3 bases from J, with 9 bases between. The CDR3 runs to 12 residues. Germline V gene sequence: CDR1 WSHSY, CDR2 SAAADI. The clonotype comes from a human donor with alopecia areata. V and J are TRBV10-2 and TRBJ2-7; TRBD2 is a possible D gene (5 bases). This material consisted of CD4+ T cells sorted from blood, taken at week 4, from a patient treated with tofacitinib. The CDR3 DNA reads as TGCGCCAGCAGGGCCGGGAACTACGAGCAGTACTTC. This sequence encodes CASRAGNYEQYF.